This T cell receptor (beta chain) was profiled in a study of T-cell memory formation after mild COVID-19. Notes on the study in general: The CD4+ clones that contracted clustered mainly within CM and EM, and the CD8+ clones concentrated in EMRA. Pre-infection memory held some responding clones, suggesting pre-existing cross-reactive T cells responded.

Libraries for TCRalpha and TCRbeta carried sample barcodes and unique molecular identifiers via 5'RACE. MiXCR, run by TCRdb on the 5' RACE reads, gives a single entry per CDR3 protein. Here the sample spans about 250,000 distinct CDR3 sequences, approximately 19% being singletons. This clonotype was counted between two and nine times. Its antigen is unidentified. Material: PBMCs or a T cell subset sorted from them (not recorded which). This TCR derives from a man aged 18 to 30 who had mild COVID-19 (a few samples of this study predate the infection). Cell type and time point are not known.

The CDR3 DNA sequence: TGCGCCAGTCGGCCCCCAGGATACAATGAGCAGTTCTTC. This codes for CASRPPGYNEQFF. V gene TRBV5-1 combines with J gene TRBJ2-1; D is unresolved. V dropped 8 bases and J dropped 4 bases, with 13 bases sitting between them. There are 13 residues in the CDR3. Germline V gene sequence: CDR1 SGHRS, CDR2 YFSETQ.